Reported below is one TCR beta chain. The antigen it recognizes is unknown. The record has no base qualities; no much larger clone is one base away. TCR CDR3 regions were amplified from genomic DNA by multiplex PCR using the deep immunoSEQ assay. Extracted genomic DNA from each cell subset was distributed evenly across all wells of several immunoSEQ 96-well plates, and each plate was treated as a replicate. For sorted subsets, each replicate PCR was loaded with around 220 ng genomic DNA, equivalent to 30,000 or so T cell genomes. The purified libraries were quantified using a Qubit 3.0 fluorometer, sized with a Bioanalyzer 2100, and then quantified again using the KAPA Library Quantification kit. Every immunoSEQ 96-well plate was sequenced on a separate single-read 150-cycle Illumina NextSeq 550 flow cell. The published analysis was carried out like this. Because the immunoSEQ output held only junctional sequences and lacked quality scores, the filtering could not match the filtering applied to full-length reads. To assign V/J genes and CDR3, sequences were annotated using PyIR, a Python wrapper for IgBLAST v1.9, with IMGT germline references. Any read was removed if the V/J assignment was weak (E-value above 1e-6), the CDR3 was missing, or the read contained stop codons, out-of-frame junctions, or ambiguous translated residues. V3J clonotypes were defined as sequences sharing the same inferred V gene, J gene, and CDR3 amino acid sequence. The percentage overlap between two repertoires was calculated by dividing the number of shared unique clonotypes by the size of the smaller repertoire. RTK rarefaction, the Chao1 estimator, and Recon v2.1 estimates of unobserved clonotypes were used to assess repertoire richness. Generation probabilities for all TCRbeta clonotypes obtained by the gDNA method from several donors were computed using OLGA. Drawn from immuneACCESS, this table holds only the in-frame rearrangements with V and J called that TCRdb kept. Clones are partly lost; checked studies trace under half to an unresolved V gene and leave the rest unexplained. That table furnishes V, J and clone size, whereas the DNA furnished D and trimming. Present in this sample are 300,000 or so clones, roughly 70% of which were seen just once. The top ten hold about 9.4% of the sample.

This entry comes from a study of shared clonotypes between healthy human individuals (dated by TCRdb to the early 2020s). Context from the whole study: The cohort comprised a couple of women and a few men aged 18 to 49 years. For each donor, CD4 naive and CD4 memory were each run on three plates, CD8 naive on two plates, and CD8 memory on one plate. Blood TCR repertoires of five healthy adults were deeply sequenced to estimate repertoire size and the extent of clonotype sharing between individuals. To increase sequencing depth and limit assay-specific biases, TCR repertoire library preparation and sequencing were carried out by different laboratories using diverse techniques. Per donor, leukapheresis produced somewhere between about 0.85 and 8.9 billion PBMCs.

Donors were healthy HIV-negative adults with no recently reported acute infections or vaccinations. All donors were Caucasian adults living in Nashville, Tennessee, USA. CD4+ T cells were enriched through magnetic negative selection, after which naive cells were positively selected on CD45RA and the remaining negative fraction served as the memory subset. Blood was obtained by leukapheresis, after which PBMCs were separated by Ficoll-Histopaque density gradient centrifugation and cryopreserved in liquid nitrogen vapor phase. Analytical flow cytometry was used to check the purity and quantity of each magnetically sorted T cell population. Genomic DNA was isolated from every sorted fraction and measured by UV absorbance on a Nanodrop 2000c. What the research found in general, with its limitations: Even with the large sequencing depth, rarefaction of the sorted-subset datasets indicated that sequencing was incomplete. Because the study included a small number of donors, the genetic and exposure-history diversity represented was limited. Higher generation probabilities were observed for clonotypes shared by all four sorted-subset donors than for non-shared clonotypes. Pairwise subsampling led to the expectation that sequencing depth would affect the degree of clonotype sharing among donors. Across four donors, 4.5% to 6.5% of naive CD4, 3% to 4% of naive CD8, roughly 2.3% of memory CD4, and about 0.44% of memory CD8 clonotypes were shared. Only blood was sampled, and tissue TCR repertoires likely differ from those in blood. Larger estimated clonotype richness was generally found for naive subsets than for memory subsets.

Input material: memory CD4+ T cells sorted from blood. This specimen's cell subset or site label, interpreted: CD45RA-negative fraction. The source is a man aged 30 to 39 in good health.

DNA sequence: TGCGCCAGCAGCTTTGCCGGGGACTATGGCTACACCTTC. The resulting protein is CASSFAGDYGYTF. Recombination joined TRBV5-1 with TRBJ1-2; the D gene is unclear. Cut back by 2 bases and 3 bases, the V and J ends lie 8 bases apart. Counted from cysteine to phenylalanine, this CDR3 has 13 amino acids. Kept here is only the CDR3 DNA, which spans 39 bases and is read in frame from base 1. The germline V gene gives CDR1 as SGHRS and CDR2 as YFSETQ.